This T cell receptor (beta chain) was identified in a study of cytomegalovirus exposure and HLA in healthy donors. Primers: 60 Vbeta forward and 13 Jbeta reverse. TCRdb's copy holds only in-frame clones and misses some; the assay was immunoSEQ multiplex PCR. The table has some 140,000 clones, roughly 83% seen once. To note about this clone: What it binds is not known.

Losses at the gene ends were 1 base for V and 4 bases for J; bases not matched to a gene: 4. Germline CDR1 and CDR2: SGHTA and FQGNSA. This CDR3 is built from 16 residues. Study-level results: Relative to the approximately 700-donor mean, N-insertions were reportedly fewer in an Asian-associated ancestry cluster in a later analysis.

The specimen sequenced was PBMCs. This receptor was obtained from a man in his thirties or forties in good health and CMV-seropositive. This chain connects TRBV7-2 to TRBJ2-1; 10 bases agree with TRBD2. The CDR3 is CASSLVLAGLYNEQFF. CDR3 nucleotides: TGTGCCAGCAGCTTAGTACTAGCGGGATTATACAATGAGCAGTTCTTC.